A selection of T cell receptor beta chains follows, all from one sample in a study of T-cell memory formation after mild COVID-19. MiXCR, run by TCRdb on the 5' RACE reads, gives a single entry per CDR3 protein. Of more than 350,000 distinct CDR3 sequences detected, roughly 15% appear once; the ten largest clones hold 20% to 25%. Sequenced input: PBMCs or a T cell subset sorted from them (not recorded which). These receptors all stem from a man younger than 35 who had mild COVID-19 (a few samples of this study predate the infection). Cell type and time point are not known. Both conserved end residues are part of each CDR3. The D gene is left open where the match is weak. Clone size is shown for a subset of rows, as once, few, many or a class of expanded clone.

V gene	J gene	D gene	clone size	CDR3 DNA	CDR3 protein
TRBV6-2/TRBV6-3	TRBJ2-3	TRBD2	-	TGTGCCAGCAGTTCCGGACTAGCGGGGTCTAGCACAGATACGCAGTATTTT	CASSSGLAGSSTDTQYF
TRBV5-1	TRBJ2-1	-	many	TGCGCCAGCAGCTTGGCCCTACTCTCCTACAATGAGCAGTTCTTC	CASSLALLSYNEQFF
TRBV6-5	TRBJ1-2	-	-	TGTGCCAGCAGTCGGGACACACATGGCTACACCTTC	CASSRDTHGYTF
TRBV15	TRBJ2-7	TRBD2	-	TGTGCCACCAGCAGAGACGGGACTATAAACTCCTACGAGCAGTACTTC	CATSRDGTINSYEQYF
TRBV4-1	TRBJ2-1	TRBD2	few	TGCGCCAGCAGCCAAACATTACTAGCGGGGGGGAACAATGAGCAGTTCTTC	CASSQTLLAGGNNEQFF
TRBV7-6	TRBJ1-5	-	-	TGTGCCAGCAGCTTATGGGCAGGGAATAGCAATCAGCCCCAGCATTTT	CASSLWAGNSNQPQHF
TRBV6-5	TRBJ2-1	TRBD2	-	TGTGCCAGCAGTTTCTTGTGGGGGGGATCTGGGGATGAGCAGTTCTTC	CASSFLWGGSGDEQFF
TRBV14	TRBJ2-1	-	-	TGTGCCAGCAGCCAAAGGCTTAGGGGAGCTACTTACAATGAGCAGTTCTTC	CASSQRLRGATYNEQFF
TRBV7-9	TRBJ1-2	TRBD1	many	TGTGCCAGCAGCCTCAGGGGGAACTATGGCTACACCTTC	CASSLRGNYGYTF
TRBV14	TRBJ1-2	-	-	TGTGCCAGCAGCCAAGATCCACCCGCAGCCAGCGTTAACTATGGCTACACCTTC	CASSQDPPAASVNYGYTF
TRBV9	TRBJ2-7	TRBD2	once	TGTGCCAGCAGCGTAGGAGGGAGTCTAGCGGGGGAGCAGTACTTC	CASSVGGSLAGEQYF
TRBV5-1	TRBJ2-1	TRBD2	few	TGCGCCAGCGTAAGGGAGGGGTATCCTTCCTACAATGAGCAGTTCTTC	CASVREGYPSYNEQFF
TRBV24-1	TRBJ2-1	-	-	TGTGCCACCAGTGATCCCCGACAGCCTTACAATGAGCAGTTCTTC	CATSDPRQPYNEQFF
TRBV2	TRBJ2-3	-	few	TGTGCCAGCACGGGCACACAGGCCGAGGAAGATACGCAGTATTTT	CASTGTQAEEDTQYF
TRBV4-3	TRBJ2-5	-	few	TGCGCCAGCAGCCAGGAACCCCAAGAGACCCAGTACTTC	CASSQEPQETQYF
TRBV6-2/TRBV6-3	TRBJ2-3	TRBD2	-	TGTGCCCTGGCCTCCGGGACTAGCGGGGGGGCTAGCACAGATACGCAGTATTTT	CALASGTSGGASTDTQYF
TRBV5-1	TRBJ2-3	-	few	TGCGCCAGCAGCTTTGCGCTGGTTACAGATACGCAGTATTTT	CASSFALVTDTQYF
TRBV11-2	TRBJ2-7	TRBD2	-	TGTGCCAGCAAATCGGGACTAGCGGGGGGAGACGAGCAGTACTTC	CASKSGLAGGDEQYF
TRBV7-2	TRBJ2-3	-	-	TGTGCCAGCAGCGGTTCCGGCCTCAACTCAGATACGCAGTATTTT	CASSGSGLNSDTQYF
TRBV5-1	TRBJ1-1	-	many	TGCGCCAGCAGCTTGGAACCGAACACTGAAGCTTTCTTT	CASSLEPNTEAFF
TRBV7-3	TRBJ2-1	TRBD1	-	TGTGCCAGCAGCTTAATAGGGGGCACAGGGGGCCGATACAATGAGCAGTTCTTC	CASSLIGGTGGRYNEQFF
TRBV4-3	TRBJ1-5	-	few	TGCGCCAGCAGCCAAGATCGTCTCGGGGCAGGGCTTCAGCCCCAGCATTTT	CASSQDRLGAGLQPQHF
TRBV5-1	TRBJ1-1	-	few	TGCGCCAGCAGCTTTAAGGGAGGGGACACTGAAGCTTTCTTT	CASSFKGGDTEAFF
TRBV6-2/TRBV6-3	TRBJ2-5	TRBD1	few	TGTGCCAGCAGTACCCGGGACAGGGGAGGCGAGACCCAGTACTTC	CASSTRDRGGETQYF
TRBV2	TRBJ2-7	TRBD1	-	TGTGCCAGCACGCCGGGACAGGGGTTTTCCTACGAGCAGTACTTC	CASTPGQGFSYEQYF
TRBV5-5	TRBJ2-5	-	once	TGTGCCAGCAGCTTGTCCCGCACATGGGAGACCCAGTACTTC	CASSLSRTWETQYF
TRBV29-1	TRBJ2-1	TRBD2	-	TGCAGCGTTGAACTCCAGCGGGGTAGCTACAATGAGCAGTTCTTC	CSVELQRGSYNEQFF
TRBV3-1	TRBJ2-7	-	few	TGTGCCAGCAGCCAAGACTTGAGGGGGGCGCGATCCTACGAGCAGTACTTC	CASSQDLRGARSYEQYF
TRBV12-3/TRBV12-4	TRBJ2-5	-	many	TGTGCCAGCAGTTTCACTAGGGGTGCGACCCAGTACTTC	CASSFTRGATQYF
TRBV3-1	TRBJ1-2	-	many	TGTGCCAGCAGCCAAGAGGGAGGCTACACCTTC	CASSQEGGYTF
TRBV5-5	TRBJ2-3	-	few	TGTGCCAGCAGCGAAACGGTTAGCACAGATACGCAGTATTTT	CASSETVSTDTQYF
TRBV7-9	TRBJ1-1	-	few	TGTGCCAGCAGCTTAGTTAGGACAGCCGAAGCTTTCTTT	CASSLVRTAEAFF
TRBV20-1	TRBJ2-5	-	-	TGCAGTGCTAGAGCCCACTCGGGGGTTCTACAAGAGACCCAGTACTTC	CSARAHSGVLQETQYF
TRBV7-3	TRBJ1-1	-	few	TGTGCCAGCAGCTTAGGGCCCGTCACTGAAGCTTTCTTT	CASSLGPVTEAFF
TRBV11-2	TRBJ2-3	-	-	TGTGCCAGCAGCTTACCCCCTTTTGGAAGGTTATTCGATACGCAGTATTTT	CASSLPPFGRLFDTQYF
TRBV3-1	TRBJ2-3	-	few	TGTGCCAGCAGCCCCCCGCGAAGCCCCACAGATACGCAGTATTTT	CASSPPRSPTDTQYF
TRBV5-1	TRBJ1-2	-	few	TGCGCCAGCAGCTCTTCGACGGCTGTCGGAGATGGCTACACCTTC	CASSSSTAVGDGYTF
TRBV20-1	TRBJ1-6	-	-	TGCAGTGCTAGCCGCGACGGTGATCGACCCCTCCACTTT	CSASRDGDRPLHF
TRBV5-6	TRBJ2-7	-	few	TGTGCCAGCATGAAAGGAGGGGGGTACGAGCAGTACTTC	CASMKGGGYEQYF
TRBV29-1	TRBJ2-7	TRBD1	few	TGCAGCGTTGATCTGGGACAGGGTAACGGCGAGCAGTACTTC	CSVDLGQGNGEQYF
TRBV4-3	TRBJ1-2	-	-	TGCGCCAGCAGCCAAGAAGGGGGGACCGGGACCGTTTATGGCTACACCTTC	CASSQEGGTGTVYGYTF
TRBV5-1	TRBJ1-1	-	many	TGCGCCAGCAGCTTTAGAGGGGGGAATTTTGAGGCTTCTGAAGCTTTCTTT	CASSFRGGNFEASEAFF
TRBV12-3/TRBV12-4	TRBJ2-4	-	few	TGTGCCAGCAGCCCCCTCGCGAACATTCAGTACTTC	CASSPLANIQYF
TRBV11-2	TRBJ2-4	-	few	TGTGCCAGACGGGGCGGGGTTTATCCCAAAAACATTCAGTACTTC	CARRGGVYPKNIQYF
TRBV18	TRBJ2-7	-	few	TGTGCCAGCTCGCTTCTCGGGATCTCCTACGAGCAGTACTTC	CASSLLGISYEQYF
TRBV15	TRBJ2-3	-	many	TGTGCCACCAGCGGATGGGACCTCACAGATACGCAGTATTTT	CATSGWDLTDTQYF